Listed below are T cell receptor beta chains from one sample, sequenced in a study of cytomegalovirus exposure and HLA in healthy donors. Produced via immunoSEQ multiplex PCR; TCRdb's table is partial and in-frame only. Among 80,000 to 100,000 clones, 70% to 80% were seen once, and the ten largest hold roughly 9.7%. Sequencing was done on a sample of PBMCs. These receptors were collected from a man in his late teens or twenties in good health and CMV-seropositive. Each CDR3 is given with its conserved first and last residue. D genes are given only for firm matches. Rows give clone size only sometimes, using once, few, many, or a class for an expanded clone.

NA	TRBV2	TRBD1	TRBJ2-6	TGTGCCAGCAGTCCGACAGGGGAGGCGTCTGGGGCCAACGTCCTGACTTTC	CASSPTGEASGANVLTF
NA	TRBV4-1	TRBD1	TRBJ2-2	TGCGCCAGCAGCCCAACAGGGGGCGCTTACACCGGGGAGCTGTTTTTT	CASSPTGGAYTGELFF
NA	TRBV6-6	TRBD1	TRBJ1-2	TGTGCCAGCAGTCCCGGGACAGGGGTAGGCTATGGCTACACCTTC	CASSPGTGVGYGYTF
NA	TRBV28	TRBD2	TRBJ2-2	TGTGCCAGCAGCCACCGACTAGCGGGGCGAACCGGGGAGCTGTTTTTT	CASSHRLAGRTGELFF
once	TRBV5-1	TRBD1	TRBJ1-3	TGCGCCAGCAGCGCAAGGACAGGAGGAAGCGGAAACACCATATATTTT	CASSARTGGSGNTIYF
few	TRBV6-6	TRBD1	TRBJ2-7	TGTGCCAGCAGTTACGCACAGGGGAGCGAGCAGTACTTC	CASSYAQGSEQYF
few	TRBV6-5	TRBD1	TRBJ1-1	TGTGCCAGCAGGGTCAACAGGGGAACTGAAGCTTTCTTT	CASRVNRGTEAFF
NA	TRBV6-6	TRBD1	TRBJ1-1	TGTGCCAGCAGTGGGACAGGCTACATGAACACTGAAGCTTTCTTT	CASSGTGYMNTEAFF
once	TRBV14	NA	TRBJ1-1	TGTGCCAGCAGCCAAGTGAGGATGGTGAACACTGAAGCTTTCTTT	CASSQVRMVNTEAFF
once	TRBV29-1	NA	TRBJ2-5	TGCAGCGTTGCGAGGTCAGAAGAGACCCAGTACTTC	CSVARSEETQYF
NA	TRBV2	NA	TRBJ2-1	TGTGCCAGCAGTGAATATGCGGGACAGCAGATCAGCTCCTACAATGAGCAGTTCTTC	CASSEYAGQQISSYNEQFF
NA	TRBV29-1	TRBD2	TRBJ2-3	TGCAGCGTTGATGCGCGGGGGGGCTCTAGCACAGATACGCAGTATTTT	CSVDARGGSSTDTQYF
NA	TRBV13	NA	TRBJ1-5	TGTGCCAGCAGCCTAAAAACCCAGCATTTT	CASSLKTQHF
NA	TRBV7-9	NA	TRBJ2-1	TGTGCCAGCAGAGAACCCGGACAGGGAGGGAATGAGCAGTTCTTC	CASREPGQGGNEQFF
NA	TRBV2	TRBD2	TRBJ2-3	TGTGCCAGCGGGCTGACCAGCGGGGGGGCCCCTACTAGCACAGATACGCAGTATTTT	CASGLTSGGAPTSTDTQYF
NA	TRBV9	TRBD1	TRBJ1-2	TGTGCCAGCAGCGATGCCCGCCTGGGGACAGGGTGGAGTGTTCATGGCTACACCTTC	CASSDARLGTGWSVHGYTF
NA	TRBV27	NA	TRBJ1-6	TGTGCCAGCAGTTTCCGGCGGAGGGAGGATTCACCCCTCCACTTT	CASSFRRREDSPLHF
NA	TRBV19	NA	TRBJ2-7	TGTGCCAGCAGAAAGACAGTCGGCAGTTGGGAGCAGTACTTC	CASRKTVGSWEQYF
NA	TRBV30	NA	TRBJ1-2	TGTGCCTGGAGCCAACAGGGACGGTATGGCTACACCTTC	CAWSQQGRYGYTF
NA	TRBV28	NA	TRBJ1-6	TGTGCCAGCCGGGACAATAATTCACCCCTCCACTTT	CASRDNNSPLHF
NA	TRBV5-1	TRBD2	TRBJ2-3	TGCGCCAGCAGCCCCCCCATAGGGAGCGGGGGGGCCTTTCGGGATACGCAGTATTTT	CASSPPIGSGGAFRDTQYF
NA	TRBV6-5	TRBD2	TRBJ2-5	TGTGCCAGCAGTTACGGGGCGGGGGGCTCGGAGACCCAGTACTTC	CASSYGAGGSETQYF
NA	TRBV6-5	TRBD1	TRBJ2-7	TGTGCCAGCAGTTACTCGGGGACAGGGCGCGAGCAGTACTTC	CASSYSGTGREQYF
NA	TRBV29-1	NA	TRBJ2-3	TGCAGCGTTGATATTGGGGGCCTTACAGATACGCAGTATTTT	CSVDIGGLTDTQYF
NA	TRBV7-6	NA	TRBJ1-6	TGTGCCAGCAGCCAGGGATCCTATAATTCACCCCTCCACTTT	CASSQGSYNSPLHF
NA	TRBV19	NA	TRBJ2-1	TGTGCCAGTAGTCATAACTACAGGGGCGGGGATGAGCAGTTCTTC	CASSHNYRGGDEQFF
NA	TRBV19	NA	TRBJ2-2	TGTGCCAGTCTTCGGGGGTCGAACACCGGGGAGCTGTTTTTT	CASLRGSNTGELFF
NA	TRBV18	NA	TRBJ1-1	TGTGCCAGCTCACCACGTACAGACACTGAAGCTTTCTTT	CASSPRTDTEAFF
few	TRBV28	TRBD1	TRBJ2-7	TGTGCCAGCAGCCCCCCGGGACAGGGGCCTTTATTC	CASSPPGQGPLF
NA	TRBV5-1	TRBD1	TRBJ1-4	TGCGCCAGCAGCTTGGGACAGGGACAAAAACTGTTTTTT	CASSLGQGQKLFF
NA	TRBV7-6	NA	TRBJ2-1	TGTGCCAGCAGCGATCCCGAGTCCTACAATGAGCAGTTCTTC	CASSDPESYNEQFF
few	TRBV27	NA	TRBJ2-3	TGTGCCAGCAGTAGTGGGGAGAAAAATACGCAGTATTTT	CASSSGEKNTQYF
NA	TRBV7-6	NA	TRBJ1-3	TGTGCCAGCAGCTCCTCCGCGGCGGGGCTGAGGAACACCATATATTTT	CASSSSAAGLRNTIYF
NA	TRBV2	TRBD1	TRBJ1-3	TGTGCCAGCAGCGTAAGACAGGGGCTCTTCTCTGGAAACACCATATATTTT	CASSVRQGLFSGNTIYF
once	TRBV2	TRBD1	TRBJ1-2	TGTGCCAGCAGGGTCGGACAGGGAGGCGGCTACACCTTC	CASRVGQGGGYTF
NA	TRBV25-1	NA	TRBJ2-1	TGTGCCAGCAGTGAATGGAGCCCCTACAATGAGCAGTTCTTC	CASSEWSPYNEQFF